This entry lists 3 T cell receptor beta chains sequenced from one sample in a study of a mutant IDH1 vaccine in newly diagnosed glioma. Indicated time point: baseline, week 1 (first vaccination visit). The treatment denotes: pre-vaccination baseline after standard-of-care therapy. The assay was immunoSEQ multiplex PCR, and TCRdb's table has in-frame clones only and misses some. The sample shows about 51,000 clones, about three quarters of them seen only once. The sequencing used PBMCs, collected from a glioma patient treated with radiotherapy, temozolomide or both. The receptors originated from a woman in her thirties or forties with glioma.

This chain joins TRBV15 and TRBJ1-3; unclear D gene. The CDR3 sequence is 15 residues long. From germline, CDR1 is LNHNV and CDR2 YYDKDF (reference sequence). Between the trimmed V and J ends, which lost 1 base and 0 bases, there was a span of 7 bases. The chain's CDR3 is CATSRGAGSGNTIYF. DNA for the CDR3: TGTGCCACCAGCAGAGGGGCCGGCTCTGGAAACACCATATATTTT.

J is TRBJ2-5 and V is TRBV10-3, with TRBD2 matching over 11 bases. The V gene's germline CDR1 is ENHRY and CDR2 SYGVKD. V lost 7 bases to trimming and J lost 3 bases; unmatched junction nucleotides: 1. This CDR3 is built from 13 residues. CDR3 sequence reads: CAIKGLAEETQYF. CDR3 bases: TGTGCCATCAAGGGACTAGCGGAAGAGACCCAGTACTTC.

CDR3 sequence: CASSSQRETQYF. The CDR3 coding sequence is TGTGCCAGCAGCTCACAGAGAGAGACCCAGTACTTC. The rearrangement links TRBV7-2 to TRBJ2-5; D remains ambiguous. CDR3 length: 12 amino acids. The V gene lost 4 bases and the J gene lost 4 bases, with 7 bases spanning the gap. Looked up from germline, CDR1 is SGHTA and CDR2 is FQGNSA.